The 26 T cell receptor beta chains below all came from one sample that was sequenced in a study of T cells in Graves' hyperthyroidism and ophthalmopathy. Template material for amplifying TCR beta CDR3 regions consisted of RNA transcripts. When the TCR CDR3 underwent first-round RT-PCR, the HTBI primer set was used. Via MiXCR, TCRdb re-called the multiplex PCR reads, giving one row per CDR3 protein. The table records around 250,000 distinct CDR3 sequences, less than 15% of them present only once. Material for sequencing was blood. These receptor sequences come from a woman aged 40 to 50 with Graves' hyperthyroidism that later progressed to Graves' ophthalmopathy.

This clonotype was picked up many times. This sequence joins TRBV5-8 and TRBJ2-7; D is unresolved. CDR1 and CDR2 (germline): SGHTS, YDEGEE. Trimming shortened V by 0 bases and J by 1 base, and 5 bases separated the two germline ends. This CDR3 spans 13 amino acids. CDR3 DNA sequence: TGTGCCAGCAGCTTGGCCAGATCCTACGAGCAGTACTTC. Encoded protein: CASSLARSYEQYF.

The J gene is TRBJ1-2, the V gene TRBV12-3 or TRBV12-4; TRBD1 matches 9 bases. The CDR3 covers 13 residues. V shed 8 bases, J shed 4 bases, and the junction held 5 bases outside the gene matches. The CDR3 region has the DNA TGTGCCAGCGCCCGGGACAGGGCCTATGGCTACACCTTC. Translation: CASARDRAYGYTF.

V is TRBV6-1 and J is TRBJ1-6; no clear D. Trimming stripped 8 bases from V and 9 bases from J, with 8 bases between. CDR1 and CDR2 (germline): MNHNS, SASEGT. The CDR3 covers 11 residues. CDR3 sequence: CASPTLSPLHF. CDR3 nucleotides: TGTGCCAGCCCGACACTTTCACCCCTCCACTTT.

This clonotype showed up many times. This chain links TRBV29-1 with TRBJ2-2, with 7 bases lining up with TRBD1. Germline V gene data show CDR1 as SQVTM and CDR2 as ANQGSEA. The CDR3 is 14 residues long. The ends lost 7 bases at V and 1 base at J; junction bases unmatched: 6. The CDR3 DNA sequence: TGCAGCGCCGCCGACAGGGTGAACACCGGGGAGCTGTTTTTT. Its translation: CSAADRVNTGELFF.

In its sample, this clonotype was seen many times. The J gene is TRBJ1-1, the V gene TRBV7-9; D not certain. Per the germline V gene, CDR1 is SEHNR and CDR2 is FQNEAQ (reference sequence). The V end was cut by 5 bases, the J end by 7 bases, with 11 bases between. This CDR3 is 12 amino acids long. The CDR3 DNA follows: TGTGCCAGCAGCAACACGGCCGTTGAAGCTTTCTTT. This gives the protein CASSNTAVEAFF.

The chain is built from TRBV7-9 and TRBJ2-1; tentatively, D is TRBD1 (5 bases). V was clipped by 4 bases and J by 5 bases, with 6 bases between them. CDR1 and CDR2 from the germline V gene are SEHNR and FQNEAQ (reference sequence). The CDR3 length is 12 residues. The CDR3 here is CASSSTDNEQFF. Written as DNA, the CDR3 is TGTGCCAGCAGCTCGACAGACAATGAGCAGTTCTTC.

This clonotype was seen repeatedly, ten times or more. This sequence joins TRBV6-2 or TRBV6-3 and TRBJ2-7; TRBD2 aligns across 7 bases. Germline assignment: CDR1 MNHEY and CDR2 SVGEGT. V shed 9 bases and J 2 bases; nucleotides not matched to a gene: 4. This CDR3 has 12 residues. As DNA, the CDR3 is TGTGCCAGTCGCGGGGGTCCCTACGAGCAGTACTTC. This gives the protein CASRGGPYEQYF.

The chain joins TRBV3-1 to TRBJ2-3; 9 bases line up with TRBD2. Losses at the gene ends were 4 bases for V and 3 bases for J; bases not matched to a gene: 5. Germline V CDR1 and CDR2: LGHDT, YNNKEL (reference sequence). This CDR3 has 15 amino acids. The CDR3 sequence is CASSPRGRATDTQYF. The CDR3 region has the DNA TGTGCCAGCAGCCCCCGCGGGAGGGCGACAGATACGCAGTATTTT.

J is TRBJ2-7 and V is TRBV5-6, with 8 positions matching TRBD2. Germline V gene sequence: CDR1 SGHDT, CDR2 YYEEEE. The trim removed 0 bases at V and 1 base at J, leaving 3 bases unmatched. The CDR3 sequence is 15 residues long. The CDR3 nucleotides are TGTGCCAGCAGCTTGGGAGCGGGAGAATCCTACGAGCAGTACTTC. Amino acids: CASSLGAGESYEQYF.

Ten or more counts support this clonotype. The J gene is TRBJ1-6, the V gene TRBV12-3 or TRBV12-4; weak D call: TRBD1 (5 bases). This CDR3 comprises 16 residues. Trimming took 5 bases from V and 6 from J, leaving 17 bases between them. CDR3 bases: TGTGCCAGCAGTCCTCGAGGGGATCTCGGTAATTCACCCCTCCACTTT. Encoded protein: CASSPRGDLGNSPLHF.

Only a few counts were recorded for this clonotype. The CDR3 sequence: CASSPRDRLNTGELFF. Written as DNA, the CDR3 is TGTGCCAGCTCACCCCGGGACAGACTAAACACCGGGGAGCTGTTTTTT. The genes are TRBV18 and TRBJ2-2; 7 nucleotides line up with TRBD1. The V gene end was trimmed by 3 bases and the J gene end by 2 bases; junction bases not matched to a gene: 6. CDR3 length: 16 residues. Germline V gene lookup returns CDR1 KGHSH and CDR2 LQKENI.

There are many counts of this clonotype. This chain links TRBV12-3 or TRBV12-4 with TRBJ2-7, with TRBD2 identical over 11 bases. V gave up 6 bases and J gave up 6 bases; unmatched junction bases: 10. The length of the CDR3 is 15 residues. The CDR3 is CASRSNSGRASEQYF. Here the CDR3 DNA reads TGTGCCAGCAGATCTAATAGCGGGAGGGCCTCCGAGCAGTACTTC.

The chain combines TRBV19 with TRBJ2-1; D is possibly TRBD2 (6 bases). The V gene lost 0 bases and the J gene lost 4 bases, with 19 bases spanning the gap. CDR3 length: 18 amino acids. Germline-derived CDR1 and CDR2 are LNHDA and SQIVND (reference sequence). This CDR3 reads CASSIDPLGSISYNEQFF. The DNA of the CDR3 is TGTGCCAGTAGTATAGATCCTCTCGGGAGTATCAGTTACAATGAGCAGTTCTTC.

This clonotype has more than one count but fewer than ten. This sequence joins TRBV27 and TRBJ2-7, with D maybe TRBD2 (6 bases). Looked up from germline, CDR1 is MNHEY and CDR2 is SMNVEV (reference sequence). CDR3 length equals 14 residues. Trimming stripped 6 bases from V and 7 bases from J, with 19 bases between. The CDR3 loop is CASSWAEGVDEQYF. The DNA for the CDR3 is TGTGCCAGCAGCTGGGCGGAGGGAGTGGATGAGCAGTACTTC.

This rearrangement joins TRBV2 to TRBJ2-1; 9 nucleotides agree with TRBD1. Trimming at V came to 8 bases and at J to 2 bases, leaving 10 bases not matched to a gene. Germline CDR1 reads SNHLY; CDR2 reads FYNNEI. This CDR3 has 16 amino acids. The CDR3 region is CASFGGGQGPYNEQFF. CDR3 DNA: TGTGCCAGCTTCGGAGGGGGACAGGGTCCCTACAATGAGCAGTTCTTC.

This clonotype has ten or more counts. The rearrangement joins TRBV28 to TRBJ1-3; no clear D gene. Germline CDR1 is MDHEN and CDR2 is SYDVKM. The V end lost 5 bases, the J end lost 7 bases, and 15 bases lay between the germline ends. CDR3 size: 14 residues. CDR3 sequence reads: CASSTTGVRNTIYF. The CDR3 DNA follows: TGTGCCAGCAGTACCACCGGAGTTCGCAACACCATATATTTT.

This clonotype has ten or more counts. The V gene is TRBV28, the J gene TRBJ2-2; the match to TRBD1 covers 7 bases. Trimming removed 3 bases from V and 3 bases from J; junction bases left unmatched: 7. CDR3 size: 16 residues. Germline values: CDR1 MDHEN, CDR2 SYDVKM. CDR3 in DNA: TGTGCCAGCAGTTTCAACCGGGACAGAGACACCGGGGAGCTGTTTTTT. Translated: CASSFNRDRDTGELFF.

Many counts were recorded for this clonotype. J is TRBJ2-1 and V is TRBV7-2; 7 bases agree with TRBD1. The CDR3 loop spans 14 amino acids. The germline V gene encodes CDR1 SGHTA and CDR2 FQGNSA. Trimming removed 0 bases from V and 8 bases from J; junction bases left unmatched: 4. The chain's CDR3 is CASSLARGHDEQFF. As DNA, the CDR3 is TGTGCCAGCAGCTTAGCGAGGGGGCATGATGAGCAGTTCTTC. Full variable domain (outside the CDR3, taken from reference TRBV7-2 and TRBJ2-1): GAGVSQSPSNKVTEKGKDVELRCDPISGHTALYWYRQSLGQGLEFLIYFQGNSAPDKSGLPSDRFSAERTGGSVSTLTIQRTQQEDSAVYLCASSLARGHDEQFFGPGTRLTVL.

This clonotype was observed many times. The rearrangement uses TRBV2 and TRBJ1-4; a possible D gene is TRBD1 (5 bases). The germline V and J ends were trimmed by 6 bases and 2 bases, with 13 bases remaining between them. The length of the CDR3 is 15 residues. Germline CDR1 and CDR2: SNHLY and FYNNEI. The CDR3 is CASRFDRGTNEKLFF. The CDR3 DNA is TGTGCCAGCAGGTTCGACAGAGGGACTAATGAAAAACTGTTTTTT.

This clonotype was seen at least ten times. This chain connects TRBV5-1 to TRBJ2-3; no firm D call. V was clipped by 4 bases and J by 2 bases, with 8 bases between them. The germline CDR1 and CDR2 sequences are SGHRS and YFSETQ. The CDR3 has 13 residues. In DNA, the CDR3 is TGCGCCAGCAGCCAAGAAATCACAGATACGCAGTATTTT. Amino acids: CASSQEITDTQYF.

In DNA, the CDR3 is TGTGCCACCAGCAGATTGGGGGGAGGTGAAAAACTGTTTTTT. Protein sequence: CATSRLGGGEKLFF. V gene TRBV15 combines with J gene TRBJ1-4, with D possibly TRBD1 on 5 matching bases. The germline V and J ends were trimmed by 2 bases and 7 bases, with 11 bases remaining between them. CDR1 and CDR2 from the germline V gene are LNHNV and YYDKDF (reference sequence). The CDR3 runs to 14 residues.

This clonotype was recorded at least ten times. This chain joins TRBV4-1 and TRBJ2-4; TRBD1 matches at 8 bases. The V segment lost 4 bases and the J segment 0 bases; nucleotides outside the gene matches: 11. This CDR3 comprises 18 residues. Germline V gene lookup returns CDR1 MGHRA and CDR2 YSYEKL. This chain's CDR3 is CASSLGQGLTLAKNIQYF. The CDR3 DNA follows: TGCGCCAGCAGCCTCGGACAGGGTCTTACCCTAGCCAAAAACATTCAGTACTTC.

In this sample, this clonotype turned up many times. The genes are TRBV19 and TRBJ1-5; D is perhaps TRBD1 (6 bases). Trimming took 5 bases from V and 0 from J, leaving 23 bases between them. Germline-derived CDR1 and CDR2 are LNHDA and SQIVND (reference sequence). This CDR3 is 19 amino acids long. For the CDR3, the DNA is TGTGCCAGTAGTCCATCCCGGGGGACAACAGAATTTAGCAATCAGCCCCAGCATTTT. Protein: CASSPSRGTTEFSNQPQHF. Based on the CDR3 plus reference TRBV19 and TRBJ1-5, the full variable domain is DGGITQSPKYLFRKEGQNVTLSCEQNLNHDAMYWYRQDPGQGLRLIYYSQIVNDFQKGDIAEGYSVSREKKESFPLTVTSAQKNPTAFYLCASSPSRGTTEFSNQPQHFGDGTRLSIL.

V gene TRBV20-1 combines with J gene TRBJ2-2; D ambiguous. This CDR3 has 16 amino acids. The germline CDR1 and CDR2 sequences are DFQATT and SNEGSKA (reference sequence). The ends were cut back, 1 base at V and 2 bases at J, with 14 bases in the middle. The CDR3 region is CSARALSPRNTGELFF. For the CDR3, the DNA is TGCAGTGCTAGAGCTCTTTCACCTAGAAACACCGGGGAGCTGTTTTTT.

In this sample, this clonotype turned up many times. CDR3 region: CASSGLVGTGELFF. Here the CDR3 DNA reads TGTGCCAGCAGTGGACTAGTTGGCACCGGGGAGCTGTTTTTT. V gene TRBV12-3 or TRBV12-4 combines with J gene TRBJ2-2; 7 bases fit TRBD2. Germline trimming cut 5 bases from V and 4 bases from J; bases unmatched to any gene: 4. This CDR3 region has 14 residues.

This clonotype was observed a few times. This chain connects TRBV7-9 to TRBJ2-1; 7 bases align to TRBD2. J lost 8 bases, V lost 1 base, and 11 bases had no gene match. Germline assignment: CDR1 SEHNR and CDR2 FQNEAQ (reference sequence). CDR3 length equals 16 residues. CDR3 DNA sequence: TGTGCCAGCAGCTTAGAAGTGGGAGGGATTTTCTATGAGCAGTTCTTC. Its protein product is CASSLEVGGIFYEQFF.